This TCR beta chain was recovered during a study of CD8 T cells in ankylosing spondylitis. Study-wide results and limits: Apparently characteristic of ankylosing spondylitis blood was a TCR beta motif (eight highly homologous variants). Significantly higher representation of disease-linked clones was reported for matched ankylosing spondylitis synovial fluid. CD8+ by phenotype, disease-linked clones were relatively rare in peripheral blood.

This clonotype has ten or more counts. What it binds is not known. Using quantitative 5'-RACE with molecular barcodes, the authors made TCR beta libraries. TCRdb ran MiXCR on the 5' RACE reads and lists one entry per CDR3 protein. The sample consists of fewer than 450,000 distinct CDR3 sequences, under 20% of them appearing once. The source is a male donor with ankylosing spondylitis. Sequencing was done on a sample of blood, either unsorted or a sorted T cell fraction (not recorded which).

CDR3 sequence (DNA): TGCGCCAGCAGCCCCCAGGTCACGGCGGCCTATGGCTACACCTTC. It translates to CASSPQVTAAYGYTF. The chain carries TRBV5-1 and TRBJ1-2; D not resolved. The CDR3 spans 15 residues. Per germline, CDR1 SGHRS and CDR2 YFSETQ. V lost 4 bases and J lost 4, with 17 bases in between.